The 20 T cell receptor beta chains given below trace back to one sample, sequenced in a study of CD8+ T cells in alopecia areata. Sequencing used cDNA as its template, made by extracting RNA and reverse transcribing it. Sequenced by immunoSEQ multiplex PCR; TCRdb stores in-frame clones only, minus some. The sample contains 180,000 or so clones, less than 75% of which appear only once. Noted treatment: oral pan-JAK inhibitor, 5-10 mg twice daily. Sequencing was performed on CD4+ T cells sorted from blood, taken at approximately week 60, from a patient treated with tofacitinib. These receptor sequences come from a human donor with alopecia areata.

This clone came up a few times. V usage is TRBV29-1 and J usage is TRBJ1-2; D gene ambiguous. Germline-derived CDR1 and CDR2 are SQVTM and ANQGSEA. The CDR3 covers 10 residues. CDR3 region: CAILNYGYTF. CDR3 in DNA: TGCGCTATCCTGAACTATGGCTACACCTTC.

This chain joins TRBV4-1 and TRBJ1-1; perhaps TRBD1 as D (5 bases). The CDR3 sequence is 14 residues long. The V and J ends lost 0 bases and 7 bases respectively, with 12 bases between them. Germline loops: CDR1 MGHRA, CDR2 YSYEKL. CDR3 DNA: TGCGCCAGCAGCCAAGATCACCAGGGATTTGAAGCTTTCTTT. Translating gives CASSQDHQGFEAFF.

V is TRBV30 and J is TRBJ1-3; the D gene is possibly TRBD1 (6 bases). The CDR3 length is 14 residues. The V and J ends lost 1 base and 0 bases respectively, with 7 bases between them. Per the germline V gene, CDR1 is GTSNPN and CDR2 is SVGIG (reference sequence). The CDR3 protein is CAWSGGHSGNTIYF. Here the CDR3 DNA reads TGTGCCTGGAGTGGGGGGCACTCTGGAAACACCATATATTTT.

CDR3 in DNA: TGCAGCGCCAGGGTGACCTACGAGCAGTACTTC. Encoded protein: CSARVTYEQYF. The chain joins TRBV29-1 to TRBJ2-7; D possibly corresponds to TRBD1 (5 bases). Trimming shortened V by 7 bases and J by 2 bases, and 9 bases separated the two germline ends. CDR1 SQVTM and CDR2 ANQGSEA come from the germline V gene. This CDR3 is 11 amino acids long.

This clone has more than one count but fewer than ten. This chain uses TRBV11-2 with TRBJ1-2; TRBD1 matches 9 bases. This CDR3 region has 16 residues. Germline V gives CDR1 SGHAT, CDR2 FQNNGV. Germline trimming cut 5 bases from V and 3 bases from J; bases unmatched to any gene: 10. DNA for the CDR3: TGTGCCAGCAGCCTGTCGTTGGGACAGGGTGACTATGGCTACACCTTC. Encoded protein: CASSLSLGQGDYGYTF.

V and J are TRBV4-1 and TRBJ2-5; D not resolved. CDR3 length: 12 amino acids. Between the trimmed V and J ends, which lost 3 bases and 5 bases, there was a span of 7 bases. Germline loops: CDR1 MGHRA, CDR2 YSYEKL. CDR3 sequence reads: CASSHPRETQYF. The CDR3 region has the DNA TGCGCCAGCAGCCACCCTCGGGAGACCCAGTACTTC.

The genes are TRBV30 and TRBJ1-1, with no clear D. Germline lookup yields CDR1 GTSNPN and CDR2 SVGIG (reference sequence). Trimming cost V 0 bases and J 1 base, with 9 bases left between them. The CDR3 extends over 14 amino acids. The chain's CDR3 is CAWSVNPPNTEAFF. The CDR3 DNA follows: TGTGCCTGGAGTGTAAACCCCCCGAACACTGAAGCTTTCTTT. Full variable domain (outside the CDR3, taken from reference TRBV30 and TRBJ1-1): SQTIHQWPATLVQPVGSPLSLECTVEGTSNPNLYWYRQAAGRGLQLLFYSVGIGQISSEVPQNLSASRPQDRQFILSSKKLLLSDSGFYLCAWSVNPPNTEAFFGQGTRLTVV.

The chain joins TRBV19 to TRBJ2-3, with 8 nucleotides matching TRBD1. CDR1 is LNHDA and CDR2 is SQIVND in the germline V gene (reference sequence). The trim removed 10 bases at V and 3 bases at J, leaving 12 bases unmatched. CDR3 length equals 15 residues. CDR3 sequence reads: CATEQTGDLTDTQYF. The CDR3 DNA sequence: TGTGCCACCGAACAGACAGGGGACTTGACAGATACGCAGTATTTT.

V is TRBV2 and J is TRBJ1-1; no reliable D call. V shed 6 bases and J shed 2 bases, with 13 bases lying between them. The CDR3 length is 14 residues. CDR1 is SNHLY and CDR2 is FYNNEI in the germline V gene. The CDR3 loop is CASRNTELNTEAFF. CDR3 DNA sequence: TGTGCCAGCAGAAATACAGAGCTTAACACTGAAGCTTTCTTT. The variable domain in full, completed from reference TRBV2 and TRBJ1-1, reads EPEVTQTPSHQVTQMGQEVILRCVPISNHLYFYWYRQILGQKVEFLVSFYNNEISEKSEIFDDQFSVERPDGSNFTLKIRSTKLEDSAMYFCASRNTELNTEAFFGQGTRLTVV.

The chain is built from TRBV19 and TRBJ1-1, with no clear D. V was cut by 3 bases and J by 1 base, with 12 bases left in between. Germline values: CDR1 LNHDA, CDR2 SQIVND (reference sequence). The CDR3 covers 15 residues. CDR3 nucleotide sequence: TGTGCCAGTAGTATCCCCTGGGTCCCGAACACTGAAGCTTTCTTT. Protein sequence: CASSIPWVPNTEAFF.

This chain links TRBV29-1 with TRBJ2-3; D is possibly TRBD1 (6 bases). The germline gives CDR1 SQVTM, CDR2 ANQGSEA. CDR3 length equals 14 residues. Trimming removed 4 bases at V and 2 bases at J, with 13 bases between. The CDR3: CSVVWGQYTDTQYF. CDR3 DNA: TGCAGCGTTGTCTGGGGACAATACACAGATACGCAGTATTTT.

This rearrangement joins TRBV4-1 to TRBJ2-4; TRBD1 or TRBD2 may be the D gene (5 bases each). V was trimmed by 0 bases and J by 0 bases, leaving 12 bases between them. This CDR3 contains 17 residues. Germline values: CDR1 MGHRA, CDR2 YSYEKL. CDR3 DNA sequence: TGCGCCAGCAGCCAAGACTTGGGGACGTTAGCCAAAAACATTCAGTACTTC. Translated, it gives CASSQDLGTLAKNIQYF.

The chain links TRBV12-5 to TRBJ2-5; D is unresolved. The CDR3 is made up of 12 amino acids. V lost 5 bases, J lost 5 bases, and 9 bases lay in between. Germline V gives CDR1 LGHNT, CDR2 FRNRAP. CDR3 in amino acids: CASGLDLETQYF. The CDR3 region has the DNA TGTGCTAGTGGTCTCGACCTGGAGACCCAGTACTTC.

The chain has TRBV5-1 and TRBJ1-2; 7 bases fit TRBD1. The CDR3 consists of 13 residues. CDR1 and CDR2 (germline): SGHRS, YFSETQ. V lost 5 bases, J lost 6 bases, and 7 bases stayed unmatched. The CDR3 loop is CASRRDRDDGYTF. DNA for the CDR3: TGCGCCAGCAGACGTGACAGGGATGATGGCTACACCTTC.

The J gene is TRBJ2-7, the V gene TRBV9; maybe TRBD1 (5 bases). Germline CDR1 SGDLS, CDR2 YYNGEE. This CDR3 contains 15 residues. The V and J ends lost 0 bases and 3 bases respectively, with 13 bases between them. DNA of the CDR3: TGTGCCAGCAGCGTAGGTGCGACAGAGATCTACGAGCAGTACTTC. Translating gives CASSVGATEIYEQYF.

This clone was counted only a few times. The chain carries TRBV11-2 and TRBJ2-1; D uncertain. V lost 8 bases and J 0 bases, leaving 11 bases between the germline ends. This CDR3 has 14 amino acids. Per germline, CDR1 SGHAT and CDR2 FQNNGV. The DNA for the CDR3 is TGTGCCAGCCTTCCTACAAACTCCTACAATGAGCAGTTCTTC. Translating it yields CASLPTNSYNEQFF.

The chain couples TRBV30 to TRBJ2-7, with 8 bases that match TRBD2. Germline values: CDR1 GTSNPN, CDR2 SVGIG (reference sequence). The trim removed 0 bases at V and 5 bases at J, leaving 6 bases unmatched. This CDR3 has 14 residues. The CDR3 loop is CAWSVAGGINEQYF. CDR3 in DNA: TGTGCCTGGAGTGTCGCGGGGGGCATAAACGAGCAGTACTTC.

Here the CDR3 reads CAWDRVGYEQYF. Written as DNA, the CDR3 is TGTGCCTGGGACCGGGTTGGTTACGAGCAGTACTTC. The rearrangement uses TRBV30 and TRBJ2-7; D gene uncertain. Germline assignment: CDR1 GTSNPN and CDR2 SVGIG (reference sequence). The V and J ends lost 5 bases and 4 bases respectively, with 12 bases between them. The CDR3 runs to 12 residues.

This clone has only a few counts. The chain links TRBV6-5 to TRBJ1-5; D uncertain. The CDR3 runs to 14 residues. CDR1 and CDR2 from the germline V gene are MNHEY and SVGAGI. V was pared by 5 bases and J by 0 bases, with 8 bases between. CDR3 nucleotide sequence: TGTGCCAGCAGTGAGTTCAATAGCAATCAGCCCCAGCATTTT. Translating it yields CASSEFNSNQPQHF.

The J gene is TRBJ1-4, the V gene TRBV7-9, with D hard to call. Germline CDR1 SEHNR, CDR2 FQNEAQ (reference sequence). There are 14 residues in the CDR3. V was shortened by 5 bases and J by 8 bases, with 15 bases between the two germline ends. DNA for the CDR3: TGTGCCAGCAGCCTTGGGAACTCGGGGGAAAAACTGTTTTTT. Translation gives CASSLGNSGEKLFF.